This T cell receptor beta chain was found in a study of blood T cell repertoires in COVID-19. On the study more broadly: COVID-19 samples, acute and convalescent, were from the United States, Italy and Spain.

Seattle enrolled patients during active infection and tracked them longitudinally. This CDR3 spans 15 amino acids. The trim removed 2 bases at V and 2 bases at J, leaving 5 bases unmatched. The germline V gene encodes CDR1 SGHRS and CDR2 YFSETQ. Sequencing was performed with immunoSEQ multiplex PCR; in TCRdb, only in-frame clones are kept and a portion is missing. The sample holds approximately 36,000 clones, around 70% seen once. The chain has TRBV5-1 and TRBJ2-5; TRBD2 agrees at 8 bases. The receptor was derived from a man aged 65-85 years with COVID-19, enrolled during active disease. What was sequenced was peripheral blood. For the CDR3, the DNA is TGCGCCAGCAGCTTTAGCAGCGGGGGACAAGAGACCCAGTACTTC. Translating it yields CASSFSSGGQETQYF.